Detailed here is one T cell receptor beta chain. Germline V CDR1 and CDR2: SGHTA, FQGNSA. V was pared by 4 bases and J by 15 bases, with 25 bases between. The CDR3 is 15 residues long. TCRdb's copy holds only in-frame clones and misses some; the assay was immunoSEQ multiplex PCR. The sample carries 150,000 to 200,000 clones, 65% to 90% recorded once. The sample originates from a study of blood T cell repertoires in COVID-19. Study-wide context: Both acute and convalescent COVID-19 samples were obtained from the United States, Italy and Spain.

The TCR was taken from a man over 45 who had recovered from COVID-19. The material sequenced was PBMCs or T cells enriched from blood (not recorded which). This chain connects TRBV7-2 to TRBJ2-1, with D maybe TRBD1 (5 bases). CDR3 loop: CASSSEVQGRARGFF. CDR3 DNA: TGTGCCAGCAGCTCAGAGGTCCAGGGCAGGGCGCGAGGGTTCTTC.